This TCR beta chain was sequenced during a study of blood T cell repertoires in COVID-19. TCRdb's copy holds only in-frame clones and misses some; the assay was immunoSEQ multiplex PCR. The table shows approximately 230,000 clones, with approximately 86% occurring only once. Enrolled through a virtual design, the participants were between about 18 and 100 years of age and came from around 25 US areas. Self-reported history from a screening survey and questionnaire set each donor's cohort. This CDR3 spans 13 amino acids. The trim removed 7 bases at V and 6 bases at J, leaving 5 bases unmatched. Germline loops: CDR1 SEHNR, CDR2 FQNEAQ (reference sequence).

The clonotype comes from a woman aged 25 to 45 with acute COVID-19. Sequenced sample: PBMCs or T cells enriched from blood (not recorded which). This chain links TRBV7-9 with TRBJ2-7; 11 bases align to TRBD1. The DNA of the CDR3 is TGTGCCAGCAACCGGGACAGGGGGACCGAGCAGTACTTC. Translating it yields CASNRDRGTEQYF.